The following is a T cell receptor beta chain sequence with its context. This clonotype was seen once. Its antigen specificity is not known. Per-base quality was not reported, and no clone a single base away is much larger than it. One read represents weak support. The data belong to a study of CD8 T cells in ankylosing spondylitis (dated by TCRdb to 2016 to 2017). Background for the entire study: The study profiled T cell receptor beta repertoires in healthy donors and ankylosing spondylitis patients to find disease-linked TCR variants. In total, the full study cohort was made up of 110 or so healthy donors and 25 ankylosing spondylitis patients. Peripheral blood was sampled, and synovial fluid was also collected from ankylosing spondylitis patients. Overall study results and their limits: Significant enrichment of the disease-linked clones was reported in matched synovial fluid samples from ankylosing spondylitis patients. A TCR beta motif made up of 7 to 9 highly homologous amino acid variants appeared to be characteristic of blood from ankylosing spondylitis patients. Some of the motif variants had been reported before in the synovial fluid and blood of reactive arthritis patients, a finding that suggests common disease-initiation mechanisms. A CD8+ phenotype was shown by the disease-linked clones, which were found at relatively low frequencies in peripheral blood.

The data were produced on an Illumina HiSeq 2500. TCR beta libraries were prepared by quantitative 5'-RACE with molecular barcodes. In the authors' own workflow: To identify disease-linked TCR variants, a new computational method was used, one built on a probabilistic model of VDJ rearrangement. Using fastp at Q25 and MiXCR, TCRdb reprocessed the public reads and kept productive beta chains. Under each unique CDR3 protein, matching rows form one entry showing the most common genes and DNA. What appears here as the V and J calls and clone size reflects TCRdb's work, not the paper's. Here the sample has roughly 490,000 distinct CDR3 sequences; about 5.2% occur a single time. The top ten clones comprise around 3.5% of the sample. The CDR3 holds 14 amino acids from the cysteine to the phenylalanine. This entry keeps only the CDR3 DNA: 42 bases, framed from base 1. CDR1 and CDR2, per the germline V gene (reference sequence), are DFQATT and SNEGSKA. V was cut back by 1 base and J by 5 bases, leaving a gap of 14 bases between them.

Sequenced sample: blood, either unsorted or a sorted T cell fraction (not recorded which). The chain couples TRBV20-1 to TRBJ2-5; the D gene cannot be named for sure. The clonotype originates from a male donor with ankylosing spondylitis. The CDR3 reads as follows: CSARAHQLKETQYF. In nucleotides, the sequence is TGCAGTGCTAGAGCCCACCAACTGAAGGAGACCCAGTACTTC.